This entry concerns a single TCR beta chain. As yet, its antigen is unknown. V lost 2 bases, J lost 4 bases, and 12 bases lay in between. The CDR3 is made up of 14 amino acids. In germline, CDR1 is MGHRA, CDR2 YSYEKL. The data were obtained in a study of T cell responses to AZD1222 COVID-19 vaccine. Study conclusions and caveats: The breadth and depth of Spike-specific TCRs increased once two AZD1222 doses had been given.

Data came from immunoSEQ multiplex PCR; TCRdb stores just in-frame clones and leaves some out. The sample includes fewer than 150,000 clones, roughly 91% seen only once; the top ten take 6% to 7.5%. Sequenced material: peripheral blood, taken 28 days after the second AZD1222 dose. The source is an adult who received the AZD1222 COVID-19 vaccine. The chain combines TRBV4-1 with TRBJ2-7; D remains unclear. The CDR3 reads CASSQLPGLYEQYF. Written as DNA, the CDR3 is TGCGCCAGCAGCCAACTACCCGGGTTGTACGAGCAGTACTTC.